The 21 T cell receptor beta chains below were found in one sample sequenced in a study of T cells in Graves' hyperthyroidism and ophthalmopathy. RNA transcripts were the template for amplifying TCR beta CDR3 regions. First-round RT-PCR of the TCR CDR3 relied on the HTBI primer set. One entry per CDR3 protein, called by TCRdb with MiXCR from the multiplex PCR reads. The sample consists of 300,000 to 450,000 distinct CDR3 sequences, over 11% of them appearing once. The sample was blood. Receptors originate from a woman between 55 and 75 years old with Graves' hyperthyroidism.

The CDR3 loop reads CASSRDSPGGSPLHF. CDR3 bases: TGTGCCAGCTCACGAGACAGTCCGGGCGGATCACCCCTCCACTTT. The V and J genes are TRBV18 and TRBJ1-6; the D gene is possibly TRBD1 (5 bases). The V end was cut by 4 bases, the J end by 10 bases, with 17 bases between. The V gene's germline CDR1 is KGHSH and CDR2 LQKENI. The CDR3 runs 15 residues.

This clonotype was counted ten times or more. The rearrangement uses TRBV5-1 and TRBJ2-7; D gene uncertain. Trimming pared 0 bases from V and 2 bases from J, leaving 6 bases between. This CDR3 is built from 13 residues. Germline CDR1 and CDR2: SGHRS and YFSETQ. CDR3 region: CASSLEMAYEQYF. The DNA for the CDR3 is TGCGCCAGCAGCTTGGAAATGGCCTACGAGCAGTACTTC.

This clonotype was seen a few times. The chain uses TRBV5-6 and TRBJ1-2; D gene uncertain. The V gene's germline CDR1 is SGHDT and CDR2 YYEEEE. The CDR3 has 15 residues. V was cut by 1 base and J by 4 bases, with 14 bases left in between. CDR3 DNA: TGTGCCAGCAGCTTGATGGGCGGAACCGTCTATGGCTACACCTTC. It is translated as CASSLMGGTVYGYTF.

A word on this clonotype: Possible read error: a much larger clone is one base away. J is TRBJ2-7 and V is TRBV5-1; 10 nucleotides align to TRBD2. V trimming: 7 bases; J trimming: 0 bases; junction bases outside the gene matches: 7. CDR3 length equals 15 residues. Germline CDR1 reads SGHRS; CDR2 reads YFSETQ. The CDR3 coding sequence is TGCGCCAGCGGAACAGGACTAGCGGCCTCCTACGAGCAGTACTTC. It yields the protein CASGTGLAASYEQYF.

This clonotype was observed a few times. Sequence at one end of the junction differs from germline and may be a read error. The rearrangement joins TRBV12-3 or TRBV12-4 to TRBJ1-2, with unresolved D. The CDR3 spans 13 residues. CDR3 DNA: TGTGCCAACAGTTTTTATGCGTCTGCTAGCTACACCTTC. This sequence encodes CANSFYASASYTF.

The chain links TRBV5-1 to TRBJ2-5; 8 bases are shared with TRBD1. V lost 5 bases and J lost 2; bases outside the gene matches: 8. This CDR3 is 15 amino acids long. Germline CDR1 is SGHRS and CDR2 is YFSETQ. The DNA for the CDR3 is TGCGCCAGCAGTCTTTACAGGGGGGCGCAAGAGACCCAGTACTTC. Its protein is CASSLYRGAQETQYF. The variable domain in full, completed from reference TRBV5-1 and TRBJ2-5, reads KAGVTQTPRYLIKTRGQQVTLSCSPISGHRSVSWYQQTPGQGLQFLFEYFSETQRNKGNFPGRFSGRQFSNSRSEMNVSTLELGDSALYLCASSLYRGAQETQYFGPGTRLLVL.

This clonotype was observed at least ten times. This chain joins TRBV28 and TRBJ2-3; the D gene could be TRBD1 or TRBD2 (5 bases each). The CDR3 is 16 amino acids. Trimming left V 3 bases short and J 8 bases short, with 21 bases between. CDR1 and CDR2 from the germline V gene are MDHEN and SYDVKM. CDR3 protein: CASSLGEEGRTRTQYF. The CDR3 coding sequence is TGTGCCAGCAGTTTGGGGGAAGAGGGAAGAACCCGTACGCAGTATTTT.

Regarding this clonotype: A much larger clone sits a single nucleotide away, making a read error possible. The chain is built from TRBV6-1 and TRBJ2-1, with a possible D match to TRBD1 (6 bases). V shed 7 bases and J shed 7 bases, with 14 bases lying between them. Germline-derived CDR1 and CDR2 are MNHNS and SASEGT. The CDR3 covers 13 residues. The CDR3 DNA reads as TGTGCCAGCAACCCTTCAAGGGGGAATGAGCAGTTCTTC. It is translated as CASNPSRGNEQFF.

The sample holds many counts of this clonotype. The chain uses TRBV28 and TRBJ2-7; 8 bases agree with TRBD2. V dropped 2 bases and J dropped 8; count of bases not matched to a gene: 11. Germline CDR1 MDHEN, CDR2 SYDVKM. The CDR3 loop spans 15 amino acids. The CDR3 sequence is CASSLDRGLERKQYF. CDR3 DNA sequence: TGTGCCAGCAGTTTAGATCGGGGACTAGAAAGGAAGCAGTACTTC.

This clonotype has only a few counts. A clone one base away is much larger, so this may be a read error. This CDR3 reads CAGSTGMGQPQHF. Written as DNA, the CDR3 is TGTGCCGGCAGTACAGGAATGGGGCAGCCCCAGCATTTT. The chain carries TRBV2 and TRBJ1-5, with a weak D call TRBD1 (5 bases). Germline V lookup: CDR1 SNHLY, CDR2 FYNNEI. This CDR3 is built from 13 residues. Full variable domain (rest looked up from reference TRBV2 and TRBJ1-5): EPEVTQTPSHQVTQMGQEVILRCVPISNHLYFYWYRQILGQKVEFLVSFYNNEISEKSEIFDDQFSVERPDGSNFTLKIRSTKLEDSAMYFCAGSTGMGQPQHFGDGTRLSIL.

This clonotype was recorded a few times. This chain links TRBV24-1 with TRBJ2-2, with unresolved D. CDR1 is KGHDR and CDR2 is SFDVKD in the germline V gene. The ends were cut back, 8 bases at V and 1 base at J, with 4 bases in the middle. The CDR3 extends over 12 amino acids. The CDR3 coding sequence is TGTGCCACCACCGGGAACACCGGGGAGCTGTTTTTT. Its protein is CATTGNTGELFF.

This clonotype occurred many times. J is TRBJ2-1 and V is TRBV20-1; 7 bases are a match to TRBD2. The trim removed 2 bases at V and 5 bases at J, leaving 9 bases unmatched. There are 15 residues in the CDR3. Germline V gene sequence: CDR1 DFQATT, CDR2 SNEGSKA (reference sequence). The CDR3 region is CSARQRGSINNEQFF. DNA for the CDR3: TGCAGTGCTAGACAGCGCGGGAGTATTAACAATGAGCAGTTCTTC.

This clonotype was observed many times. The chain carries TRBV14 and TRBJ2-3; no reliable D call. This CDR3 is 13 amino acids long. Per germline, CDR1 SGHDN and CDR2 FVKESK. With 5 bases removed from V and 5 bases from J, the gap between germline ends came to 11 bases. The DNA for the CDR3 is TGTGCCAGCAGCTTTAGTTCGGGAGATACGCAGTATTTT. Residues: CASSFSSGDTQYF.

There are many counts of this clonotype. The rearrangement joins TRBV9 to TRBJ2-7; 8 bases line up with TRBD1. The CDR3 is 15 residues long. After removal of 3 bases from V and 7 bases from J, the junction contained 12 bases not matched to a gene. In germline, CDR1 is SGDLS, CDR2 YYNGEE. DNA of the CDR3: TGTGCCAGCAGCGCCCGGGACAGGACTGGGGGTGAGCAGTACTTC. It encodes CASSARDRTGGEQYF. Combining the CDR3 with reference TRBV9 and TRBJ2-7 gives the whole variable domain DSGVTQTPKHLITATGQRVTLRCSPRSGDLSVYWYQQSLDQGLQFLIQYYNGEERAKGNILERFSAQQFPDLHSELNLSSLELGDSALYFCASSARDRTGGEQYFGPGTRLTVT.

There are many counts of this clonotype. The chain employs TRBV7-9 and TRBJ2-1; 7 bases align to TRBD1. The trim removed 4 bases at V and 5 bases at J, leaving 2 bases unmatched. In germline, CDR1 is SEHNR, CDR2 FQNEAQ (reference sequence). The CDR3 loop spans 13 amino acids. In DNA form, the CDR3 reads TGTGCCAGCAGCTGGACAGGTGACAATGAGCAGTTCTTC. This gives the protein CASSWTGDNEQFF. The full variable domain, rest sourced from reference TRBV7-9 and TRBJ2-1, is DTGVSQNPRHKITKRGQNVTFRCDPISEHNRLYWYRQTLGQGPEFLTYFQNEAQLEKSRLLSDRFSAERPKGSFSTLEIQRTEQGDSAMYLCASSWTGDNEQFFGPGTRLTVL.

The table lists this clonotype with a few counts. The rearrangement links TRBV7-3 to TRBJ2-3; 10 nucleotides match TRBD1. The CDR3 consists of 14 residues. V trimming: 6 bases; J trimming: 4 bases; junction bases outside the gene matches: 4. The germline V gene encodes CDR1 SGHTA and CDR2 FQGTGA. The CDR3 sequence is CASSLDRGADTQYF. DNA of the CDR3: TGTGCCAGCAGTCTGGACAGGGGGGCAGATACGCAGTATTTT.

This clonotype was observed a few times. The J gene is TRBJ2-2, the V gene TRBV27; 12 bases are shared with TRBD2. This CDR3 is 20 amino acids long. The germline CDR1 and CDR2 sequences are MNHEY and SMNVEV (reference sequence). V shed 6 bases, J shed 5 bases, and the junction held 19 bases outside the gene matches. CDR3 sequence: CASSRAGLAGTTYGTGELFF. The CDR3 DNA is TGTGCCAGCAGCCGCGCAGGACTAGCGGGAACGACGTACGGGACCGGGGAGCTGTTTTTT.

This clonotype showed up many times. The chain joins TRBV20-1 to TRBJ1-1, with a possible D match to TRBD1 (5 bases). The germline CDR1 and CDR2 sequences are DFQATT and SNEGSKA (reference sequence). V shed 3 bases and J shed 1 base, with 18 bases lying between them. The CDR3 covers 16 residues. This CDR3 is CSARGGTPLGNTEAFF. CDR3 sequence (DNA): TGCAGTGCTAGGGGGGGGACCCCCCTCGGGAACACTGAAGCTTTCTTT.

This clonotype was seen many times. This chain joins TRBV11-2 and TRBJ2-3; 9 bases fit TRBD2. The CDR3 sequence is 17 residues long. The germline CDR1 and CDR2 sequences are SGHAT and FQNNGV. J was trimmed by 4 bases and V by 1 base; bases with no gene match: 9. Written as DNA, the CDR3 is TGTGCCAGCAGCTTAGTAGGCGGGAGGGCCATCGCAGATACGCAGTATTTT. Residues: CASSLVGGRAIADTQYF.

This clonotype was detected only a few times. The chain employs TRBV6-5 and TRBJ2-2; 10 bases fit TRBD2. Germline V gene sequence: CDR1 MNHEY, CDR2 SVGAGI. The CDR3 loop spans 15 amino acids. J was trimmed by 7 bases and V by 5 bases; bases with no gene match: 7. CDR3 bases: TGTGCCAGCAGTCCTACTAGCGGGATTGTCGGGGAGCTGTTTTTT. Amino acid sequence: CASSPTSGIVGELFF.

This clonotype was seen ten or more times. The CDR3 sequence is CASSPRDREYF. CDR3 DNA: TGTGCCAGCAGCCCTCGGGACAGGGAGTACTTC. V and J are TRBV2 and TRBJ2-5; 9 nucleotides line up with TRBD1. This CDR3 contains 11 residues. Germline CDR1 SNHLY, CDR2 FYNNEI. V shed 6 bases and J 12 bases; nucleotides not matched to a gene: 5.